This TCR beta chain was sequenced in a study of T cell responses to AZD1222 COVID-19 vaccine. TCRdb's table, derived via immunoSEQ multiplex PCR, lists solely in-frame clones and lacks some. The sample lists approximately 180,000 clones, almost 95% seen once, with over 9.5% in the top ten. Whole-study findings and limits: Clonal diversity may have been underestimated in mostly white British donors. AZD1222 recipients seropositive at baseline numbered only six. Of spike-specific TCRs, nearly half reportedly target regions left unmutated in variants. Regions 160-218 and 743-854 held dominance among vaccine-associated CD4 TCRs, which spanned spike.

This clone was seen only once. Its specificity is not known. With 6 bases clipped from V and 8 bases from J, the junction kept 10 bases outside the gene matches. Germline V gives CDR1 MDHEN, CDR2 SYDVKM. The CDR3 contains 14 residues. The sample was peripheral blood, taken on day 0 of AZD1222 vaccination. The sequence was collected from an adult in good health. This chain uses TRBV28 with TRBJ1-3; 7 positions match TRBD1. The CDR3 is CASRGETGTDTIYF. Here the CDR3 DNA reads TGTGCCAGCAGGGGGGAGACAGGGACGGACACCATATATTTT.